This TCR beta chain was observed in a study of blood T cell repertoires in COVID-19. Enrolment of Seattle patients took place during active infection, and they were followed longitudinally. Method: immunoSEQ multiplex PCR; TCRdb's copy keeps in-frame clones and lacks some. The sample lists around 100,000 clones, around 85% occurring once. Per the germline V gene, CDR1 is SNHLY and CDR2 is FYNNEI. Trimming took off 7 bases at V and 1 base at J, with 11 bases between the two ends. This CDR3 is built from 13 residues. The sample comprised peripheral blood. The chain carries TRBV2 and TRBJ2-7; unclear D gene. This sequence was found in a woman aged 55-69 years with COVID-19, enrolled during active disease. The CDR3 nucleotides read TGTGCCAGCAATGGTGGCAGTTCCTACGAGCAGTACTTC. As protein: CASNGGSSYEQYF.